The entry below describes one TCR beta chain. V lost 2 bases and J lost 2, with 12 bases in between. Germline V CDR1 and CDR2: DFQATT, SNEGSKA (reference sequence). This CDR3 is 14 amino acids long. TCRdb independently ran MiXCR on the 5' RACE reads; one entry per CDR3 protein. The data contain around 1.7 million distinct CDR3 sequences, less than 40% of them singletons. The data were obtained in a study of identical twins. All donors were healthy, and all were Caucasian. The chain couples TRBV20-1 to TRBJ1-1, with D unclear. The clonotype was recovered from a newborn girl in good health. Sequenced input: cord blood. CDR3 DNA: TGCAGTGCTAGAAGACGAGGGCTTAACACTGAAGCTTTCTTT. It yields the protein CSARRRGLNTEAFF.